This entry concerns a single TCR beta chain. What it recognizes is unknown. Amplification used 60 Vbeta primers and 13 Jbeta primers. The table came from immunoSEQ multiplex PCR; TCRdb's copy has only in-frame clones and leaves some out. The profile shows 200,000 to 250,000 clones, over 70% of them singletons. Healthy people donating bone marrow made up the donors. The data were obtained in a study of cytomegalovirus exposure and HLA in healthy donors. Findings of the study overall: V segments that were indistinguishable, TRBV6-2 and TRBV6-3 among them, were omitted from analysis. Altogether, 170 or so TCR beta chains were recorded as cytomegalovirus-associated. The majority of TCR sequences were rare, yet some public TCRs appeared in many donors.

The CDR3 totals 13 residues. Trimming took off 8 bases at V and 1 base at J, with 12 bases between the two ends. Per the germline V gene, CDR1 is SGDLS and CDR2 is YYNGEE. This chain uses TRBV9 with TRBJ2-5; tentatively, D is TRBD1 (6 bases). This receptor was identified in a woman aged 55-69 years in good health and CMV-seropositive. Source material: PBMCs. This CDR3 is CASSRTAQETQYF. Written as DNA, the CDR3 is TGTGCCAGTTCGCGGACAGCCCAAGAGACCCAGTACTTC.